This TCR beta chain was recovered during a study of T-cell memory formation after mild COVID-19. Study-level background: TCR clusters mostly belonged to single donors. Overall study findings and caveats: The appearance of some responding clones in pre-infection memory suggested that cross-reactive memory joined.

This clonotype turned up a few times. Its antigen is undetermined. Each CDR3 protein is one row after TCRdb ran MiXCR on the 5' RACE reads. The data contain nearly 110,000 distinct CDR3 sequences, over 13% of them seen just once; the ten biggest clones take up 30% to 45%. Per germline, CDR1 SGHTA and CDR2 FQGTGA. The ends were cut back, 10 bases at V and 6 bases at J, with 12 bases in the middle. CDR3 size: 12 residues. The specimen was PBMCs or a T cell subset sorted from them (not recorded which). This receptor was identified in a man in his late teens or twenties who had mild COVID-19 (a few samples of this study predate the infection). Cell type and time point are not known. V is TRBV7-3 and J is TRBJ2-2; tentative D call: TRBD1 (5 bases). CDR3 residues: CATRDSAGELFF. The CDR3 DNA reads as TGTGCCACCCGAGACAGTGCCGGGGAGCTGTTTTTT. Full variable domain (rest looked up from reference TRBV7-3 and TRBJ2-2): GAGVSQTPSNKVTEKGKYVELRCDPISGHTALYWYRQSLGQGPEFLIYFQGTGAADDSGLPNDRFFAVRPEGSVSTLKIQRTERGDSAVYLCATRDSAGELFFGEGSRLTVL.